These 6 T cell receptor beta chains were all obtained from the same sample, sequenced in a study of cytomegalovirus exposure and HLA in healthy donors. TCRdb keeps only in-frame clones here, not all; method: immunoSEQ multiplex PCR. The data hold around 230,000 clones, with around 85% observed a single time. What was sequenced was PBMCs. These receptors all come from a woman under 40 in good health and CMV-seropositive.

The CDR3 here is CASSPGLEAKNIQYF. The CDR3, as DNA: TGTGCCAGCTCACCTGGGCTGGAAGCCAAAAACATTCAGTACTTC. The V and J genes are TRBV18 and TRBJ2-4; D is unclear. Germline CDR1 reads KGHSH; CDR2 reads LQKENI. V lost 3 bases, J lost 0 bases, and 9 bases lay in between. This CDR3 has 15 amino acids.

This chain connects TRBV19 to TRBJ2-1, with D perhaps matching TRBD2 (6 bases). This CDR3 has 15 amino acids. Germline CDR1 is LNHDA and CDR2 is SQIVND (reference sequence). The ends were cut back, 6 bases at V and 4 bases at J, with 16 bases in the middle. The CDR3 spells CASSLASGQYNEQFF. As DNA, the CDR3 is TGTGCCAGTAGCCTCGCGAGCGGGCAATACAATGAGCAGTTCTTC.

This clone was counted only a few times. The chain couples TRBV6-4 to TRBJ2-2; 8 nucleotides agree with TRBD2. CDR3 size: 14 residues. V trimming: 4 bases; J trimming: 5 bases; junction bases outside the gene matches: 3. The germline V gene encodes CDR1 MRHNA and CDR2 SNTAGT. The CDR3, as DNA: TGTGCCAGCAGTGTGACTAGCGCTACCGGGGAGCTGTTTTTT. Its protein product is CASSVTSATGELFF.

This clone was detected once. The J gene is TRBJ2-7, the V gene TRBV5-4, with TRBD2 matching over 11 bases. The germline gives CDR1 SGHNT, CDR2 YYREEE (reference sequence). J lost 3 bases, V lost 4 bases, and 6 bases had no gene match. The CDR3 runs to 15 residues. The CDR3 DNA reads TGTGCCAGCAGCACCGGGACTAGCGGTAACTACGAGCAGTACTTC. Its translation: CASSTGTSGNYEQYF.

This chain joins TRBV5-1 and TRBJ2-3; 7 bases align to TRBD1. The germline V gene encodes CDR1 SGHRS and CDR2 YFSETQ. V trimming: 3 bases; J trimming: 2 bases; junction bases outside the gene matches: 3. CDR3 length equals 14 residues. The CDR3 sequence: CASSWDRNTDTQYF. The CDR3 DNA reads as TGCGCCAGCAGCTGGGACAGAAACACAGATACGCAGTATTTT.

The chain is built from TRBV28 and TRBJ2-7; possible D gene TRBD2, 6 bases. The germline V gene has CDR1 MDHEN and CDR2 SYDVKM. With 1 base removed from V and 4 bases from J, the gap between germline ends came to 11 bases. This CDR3 spans 14 amino acids. The CDR3 region is CASSLLTAGYEQYF. In DNA form, the CDR3 reads TGTGCCAGCAGTTTATTAACTGCGGGGTACGAGCAGTACTTC.